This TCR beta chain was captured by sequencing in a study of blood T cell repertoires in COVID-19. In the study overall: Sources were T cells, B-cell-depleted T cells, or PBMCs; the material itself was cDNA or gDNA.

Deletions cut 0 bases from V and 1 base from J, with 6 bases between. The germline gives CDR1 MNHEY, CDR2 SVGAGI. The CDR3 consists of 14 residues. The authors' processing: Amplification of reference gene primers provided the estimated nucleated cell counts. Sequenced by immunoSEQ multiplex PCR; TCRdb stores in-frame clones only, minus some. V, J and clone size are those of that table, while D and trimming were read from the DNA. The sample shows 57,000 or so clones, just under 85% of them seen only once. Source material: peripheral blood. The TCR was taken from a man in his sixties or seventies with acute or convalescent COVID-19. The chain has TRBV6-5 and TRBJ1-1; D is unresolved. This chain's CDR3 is CASSYSRQNTEAFF. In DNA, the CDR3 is TGTGCCAGCAGTTACTCGAGGCAGAACACTGAAGCTTTCTTT.